The rows below give T cell receptor beta chains drawn from one sample of a study of blood T cell repertoires in COVID-19. Libraries were prepared by immunoSEQ multiplex PCR; TCRdb keeps only in-frame clonotypes and omits some of them. Among approximately 150,000 clones listed, roughly 86% were seen once. Material for sequencing was PBMCs or T cells enriched from blood (not recorded which). The origin of the receptors is a woman between 45 and 60 years old with acute COVID-19. Both conserved end residues are part of each CDR3. The order of the fields is CDR3 length, D gene, clone size, V gene, J gene, CDR3 DNA, CDR3 protein. A D gene is named only where the DNA matches it firmly. The size field is filled for only some rows; it gives once, few, many or a size class.

19,TRBD2,-,TRBV4-2,TRBJ2-3,TGTGCCAGCAGCCCCCCTTGGGAAAGACTAGCGGGAGAGGTAGATACGCAGTATTTT,CASSPPWERLAGEVDTQYF
14,-,-,TRBV7-2,TRBJ2-3,TGTGCCAGCAGCTTAGCTCGAGGCACAGATACGCAGTATTTT,CASSLARGTDTQYF
14,-,-,TRBV4-1,TRBJ2-7,TGCGCCAGCAGCCAAGTGGGTCAGGCCTACGAGCAGTACTTC,CASSQVGQAYEQYF
14,-,few,TRBV30,TRBJ1-6,TGTGCCTCCCCGGGGGATTCCCATAATTCACCCCTCCACTTT,CASPGDSHNSPLHF
11,-,-,TRBV21-1,TRBJ1-5,TGTGCCAGCAGACGGAGGTGGCCCCAGCATTTT,CASRRRWPQHF
16,TRBD2,-,TRBV7-8,TRBJ2-7,TGTGCCAGCAGCCCCCTGGGACTAGCGGGAGGTTCCGAGCAGTACTTC,CASSPLGLAGGSEQYF
16,-,-,TRBV11-3,TRBJ2-3,TGTGCCAGCAGCTTATTCTCGACGGAGAGCACAGATACGCAGTATTTT,CASSLFSTESTDTQYF
12,-,-,TRBV27,TRBJ1-6,TGTGCCAGCAGTTTCGGGGGTTCACCCCTCCACTTT,CASSFGGSPLHF
14,TRBD2,-,TRBV5-4,TRBJ2-5,TGTGCCAGCAGCCGGGGACTAGCGGGAGATACCCAGTACTTC,CASSRGLAGDTQYF
13,-,few,TRBV7-6,TRBJ2-5,TGTGCCAGCGGTCGAGGGTTCGAAGAGACCCAGTACTTC,CASGRGFEETQYF
17,-,-,TRBV6-1,TRBJ2-3,TGTGCCAGCAGTGAAAGTGGAGCTAGCTTCAGCACAGATACGCAGTATTTT,CASSESGASFSTDTQYF
14,-,-,TRBV2,TRBJ2-2,TGTGCCAGCAGTGCCCTACCTCTCACCGGGGAGCTGTTTTTT,CASSALPLTGELFF
16,TRBD1,once,TRBV5-1,TRBJ2-5,TGCGCCAGCAGCTTGCCCGGGACAGGGGGCGCGGAGACCCAGTACTTC,CASSLPGTGGAETQYF
17,TRBD1,-,TRBV11-2,TRBJ2-7,TGTGCCAGCAGCCTCGGGACAGGGGGCTTAAGCTCCTACGAGCAGTACTTC,CASSLGTGGLSSYEQYF
16,-,-,TRBV5-8,TRBJ1-4,TGTGCCAGCAGCTTGGTCAGGGGAGAACCTAATGAAAAACTGTTTTTT,CASSLVRGEPNEKLFF
14,-,-,TRBV4-3,TRBJ1-2,TGCGCCAGCAGCCATCGGACAGACACCTATGGCTACACCTTC,CASSHRTDTYGYTF
12,-,-,TRBV18,TRBJ1-1,TGTGCCAGCTCACCTCTCGACACTGAAGCTTTCTTT,CASSPLDTEAFF
14,-,-,TRBV5-1,TRBJ2-1,TGCGCCAGCAGGAATGCCCCCAGCGATCGGGAGCAGTTCTTC,CASRNAPSDREQFF
17,-,-,TRBV19,TRBJ2-1,TGTGCCAGTAGTATAGATCAGGGCAGTAGCTCCTACAATGAGCAGTTCTTC,CASSIDQGSSSYNEQFF
15,-,-,TRBV11-2,TRBJ2-5,TGTGCCAGCAGCTTAGATGCAGGACAGCAAGAGACCCAGTACTTC,CASSLDAGQQETQYF
15,TRBD2,-,TRBV29-1,TRBJ2-1,TGCAGCGTCCTCTTATGGGAGGGGTCCTACAATGAGCAGTTCTTC,CSVLLWEGSYNEQFF
12,-,-,TRBV6-5,TRBJ2-2,TGTGCCAGCAGCCTAATTCCCGGGGAGCTGTTTTTT,CASSLIPGELFF
13,TRBD2,-,TRBV9,TRBJ2-3,TGTGCCAGCAGCACCTACGGGGGGGATACGCAGTATTTT,CASSTYGGDTQYF
13,-,-,TRBV7-9,TRBJ1-1,TGTGCCAGCAGCTTAACCGGAGGGACTGAAGCTTTCTTT,CASSLTGGTEAFF
15,-,-,TRBV18,TRBJ1-6,TGTGCCAGCTCACCCGAACGAACGGGGAATTCACCCCTCCACTTT,CASSPERTGNSPLHF
12,-,few,TRBV7-9,TRBJ2-7,TGTGCCAGCAGCGGAGGAGCCTACGAGCAGTACTTC,CASSGGAYEQYF
13,-,-,TRBV7-9,TRBJ1-2,TGTGCCAGCAGCCCACAGGGAGTGGAAGGCTACACCTTC,CASSPQGVEGYTF
13,-,-,TRBV2,TRBJ1-1,TGTGCCAGTCGGGACAATATGAACACTGAAGCTTTCTTT,CASRDNMNTEAFF
14,TRBD1,-,TRBV7-3,TRBJ1-2,TGTGCCAGCAGCTTAACCCCGGGACAGAATGGCTACACCTTC,CASSLTPGQNGYTF
13,-,-,TRBV11-3,TRBJ1-4,TGTGCCAGCAGCTTAGATCCGAGGGAAAAACTGTTTTTT,CASSLDPREKLFF
15,TRBD1,once,TRBV27,TRBJ1-1,TGTGCCAGCACACCGGGGACAGGGGGTTACACTGAAGCTTTCTTT,CASTPGTGGYTEAFF
15,TRBD1,-,TRBV3-1/TRBV3-2,TRBJ2-1,TGTGCCAGCAGCCAAAGGGGGGGACAGGGAAATGAGCAGTTCTTC,CASSQRGGQGNEQFF
14,-,-,TRBV15,TRBJ2-6,TGTGCCACCAGACGGGAAGCTGGGGCCAACGTCCTGACTTTC,CATRREAGANVLTF
16,-,-,TRBV9,TRBJ2-2,TGTGCCAGCAGCGCCCCGTTGAGCGGGAACACCGGGGAGCTGTTTTTT,CASSAPLSGNTGELFF
13,-,-,TRBV6-5,TRBJ2-4,TGTGCCAGCACCCACCCGGGTTTTGCGGGTCAGTACTTC,CASTHPGFAGQYF
14,TRBD1,-,TRBV5-1,TRBJ1-2,TGCGCCAGCAGCGAACTACAGGGGGCCTATGGCTACACCTTC,CASSELQGAYGYTF
17,-,-,TRBV19,TRBJ1-5,TGTGCCAGTAGTATAAACTATCGGACAAGAACCAATCAGCCCCAGCATTTT,CASSINYRTRTNQPQHF
15,-,-,TRBV5-1,TRBJ1-3,TGCGCCAGCAGCTTCGGGGGGAACGGTGGAAACACCATATATTTT,CASSFGGNGGNTIYF
15,TRBD1,few,TRBV11-1,TRBJ1-6,TGTGCCAGCAGCTGGACAGGGGCTGTGAATTCACCCCTCCACTTT,CASSWTGAVNSPLHF
14,-,-,TRBV7-2,TRBJ1-2,TGTGCCAGCAGCTTAGGCGAGACAGCCTATGGCTACACCTTC,CASSLGETAYGYTF
16,TRBD2,-,TRBV27,TRBJ2-1,TGTGCCAGCAGTTTCGCACTAGCGGGAGGTACCCATGAGCAGTTCTTC,CASSFALAGGTHEQFF
12,-,-,TRBV30,TRBJ2-5,TGTGCCTGGAGTGTTGGGGGGGAGACCCAGTACTTC,CAWSVGGETQYF